The T cell receptor beta chain under discussion was sequenced for a study of CD8 T cells in Susac syndrome. Reverse transcription of roughly 0.45 to 1 ug RNA used random hexamers. The amplification used immunoSEQ multiplex PCR on TCR beta CDR3; it spanned 54 Vbeta and 13 Jbeta. TCRdb re-derived calls from the immunoSEQ multiplex PCR reads in MiXCR, one entry per CDR3 protein. Altogether about 400,000 distinct CDR3 sequences are present, 85% being singletons, with the ten largest covering more than 0.09%. The ends were cut back, 4 bases at V and 1 base at J, with 19 bases in the middle. Looked up from germline, CDR1 is MGHDK and CDR2 is SYGVNS. The CDR3 consists of 17 residues.

The receptor was derived from a human donor with multiple sclerosis. The rearrangement joins TRBV25-1 to TRBJ1-1, with D maybe TRBD1 (6 bases). The sequencing input was CD8+ T cells from PBMCs. This chain's CDR3 is CASSANKGQTPNTEAFF. CDR3 bases: TGTGCCAGCAGTGCCAACAAAGGACAGACGCCGAACACTGAAGCTTTCTTT.